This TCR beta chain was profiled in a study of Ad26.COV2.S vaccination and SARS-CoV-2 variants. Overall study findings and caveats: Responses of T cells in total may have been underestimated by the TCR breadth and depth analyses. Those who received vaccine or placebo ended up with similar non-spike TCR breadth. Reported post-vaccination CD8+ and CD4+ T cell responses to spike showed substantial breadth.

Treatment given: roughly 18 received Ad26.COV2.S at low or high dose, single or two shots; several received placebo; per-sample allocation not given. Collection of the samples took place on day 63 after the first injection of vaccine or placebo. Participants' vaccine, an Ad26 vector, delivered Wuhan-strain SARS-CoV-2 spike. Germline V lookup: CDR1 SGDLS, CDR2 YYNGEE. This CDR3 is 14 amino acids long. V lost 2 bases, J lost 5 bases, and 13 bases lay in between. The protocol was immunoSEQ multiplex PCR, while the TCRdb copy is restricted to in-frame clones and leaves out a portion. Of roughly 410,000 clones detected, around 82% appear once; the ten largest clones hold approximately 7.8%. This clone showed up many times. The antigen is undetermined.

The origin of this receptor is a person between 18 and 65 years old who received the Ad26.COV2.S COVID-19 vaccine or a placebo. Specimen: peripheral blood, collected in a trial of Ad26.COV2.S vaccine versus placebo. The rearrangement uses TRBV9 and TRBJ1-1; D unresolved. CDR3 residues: CASSVHQERTEAFF. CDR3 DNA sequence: TGTGCCAGCAGCGTCCATCAAGAGAGAACTGAAGCTTTCTTT. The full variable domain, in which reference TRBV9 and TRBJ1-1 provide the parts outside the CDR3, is DSGVTQTPKHLITATGQRVTLRCSPRSGDLSVYWYQQSLDQGLQFLIQYYNGEERAKGNILERFSAQQFPDLHSELNLSSLELGDSALYFCASSVHQERTEAFFGQGTRLTVV.